This TCR beta chain is drawn from a study of T-cell reconstitution after alpha-beta-depleted transplantation in children. Study outcomes and limitations: Once a year had passed after transplant, T-cell counts and diversity came mostly from newly produced T cells. The study reportedly traced alpha-beta T cells about two months after transplant to several hundred expanded graft clones. Some patients showed high day-60 TCRbeta diversity, which derived from surviving recipient T cells and thymic progenitors.

This clonotype was recorded at least ten times. What it binds is unknown. As it was prepared, the TCRbeta library received unique molecular identifiers. TCRdb fed the PCR reads into MiXCR, producing one record per CDR3 protein. The sample contains some 200,000 distinct CDR3 sequences, approximately 10% of which appear only once. Germline assignment: CDR1 LGHDT and CDR2 YNNKEL (reference sequence). This CDR3 contains 14 residues. V lost 1 base and J lost 0, with 5 bases in between. The genes are TRBV3-1 and TRBJ2-3; weak D call: TRBD2 (5 bases). The source was PBMCs, collected before TCRalphabeta/CD19-depleted stem cell transplant. This receptor was obtained from a child younger than two with acute myeloid leukemia, due to receive a stem cell transplant. The DNA of the CDR3 is TGTGCCAGCAGCCAAGGCGGGAGCACAGATACGCAGTATTTT. It codes for CASSQGGSTDTQYF.